This TCR beta chain was recorded in a study of shared clonotypes between healthy human individuals. The donors, healthy adults who were HIV-negative, had experienced no recent acute infections or vaccinations. V was clipped by 1 base and J by 6 bases; unmatched bases: 8. Germline CDR1 reads SGHTA; CDR2 reads FQGNSA. The CDR3 spans 15 residues. TCRdb's table, derived via immunoSEQ multiplex PCR, lists solely in-frame clones and lacks some. The table includes some 1.5 million clones, roughly 96% detected once. The chain employs TRBV7-2 and TRBJ2-7, with 8 bases matching TRBD1. The receptor was isolated from a man aged 25 to 45 in good health. The sample consisted of naive CD4+ T cells sorted from blood. Stated subset: CD45RA+ positively selected. CDR3 region: CASSLVSRQGREQYF. CDR3 coding DNA: TGTGCCAGCAGCTTAGTTTCCAGACAGGGGCGCGAGCAGTACTTC.